The clone carrying this T cell receptor (beta chain) turned up a few times. As yet, its antigen is unknown. A much larger clone is a single base away; this may be a read error. Trimming pared 3 bases from V and 7 bases from J, leaving 13 bases between. The length of the CDR3 is 13 residues. Germline assignment: CDR1 SQVTM and CDR2 ANQGSEA. TCRdb ran MiXCR on the PCR reads and lists one entry per CDR3 protein. Among about 630,000 distinct CDR3 sequences, 25% were seen once, and the ten largest hold 0.7% to 0.95%. These data come from a study of molecular identifiers for immune sequencing clone quantification. Study observations and caveats: Clones of above 20 RNA copies carried over 98% of effector molecules; in naive cells they carried under 1%.

This TCR was sampled from a human donor in good health. Some libraries in this study had Jurkat cell RNA spiked in. This sequence joins TRBV29-1 and TRBJ2-4, with D perhaps matching TRBD2 (5 bases). Material for sequencing was naive CD8+ T cells from blood, with Jurkat cell RNA spiked in. Regarding subset: FACS-sorted CD8+CD4-CCR7+CD45RA+ naive T cells. The CDR3 loop reads CSVDGGSGNIQYF. The CDR3 DNA reads TGCAGCGTTGATGGTGGGAGTGGGAACATTCAGTACTTC.